The TCR beta chain described here comes from a study of cytomegalovirus exposure and HLA in healthy donors. Study context: From HLA-typed donors, an early data release held 70 million to 100 million unique TCRs.

It was with 60 Vbeta and 13 Jbeta primers that the PCR ran. TCRdb keeps only in-frame clones here, not all; method: immunoSEQ multiplex PCR. Among about 130,000 clones, roughly 78% were seen once, and the ten largest hold approximately 9%. The study, taken as a whole, reports: The authors later found TCR association rates varying by HLA locus, with DRB1 most and HLA-C fewest. The listing of 150 or so TCR beta chains classed them as cytomegalovirus-associated.

Notes on this clone: Its target is not known.

CDR1 and CDR2 from the germline V gene are SGDLS and YYNGEE. V lost 6 bases to trimming and J lost 4 bases; unmatched junction nucleotides: 13. This CDR3 comprises 16 residues. This clonotype was obtained from a man aged 25 to 45 in good health and CMV-seropositive. This chain uses TRBV9 with TRBJ1-1; TRBD1 matches at 9 bases. Sequenced input: PBMCs. The CDR3 spells CASTENLQGAGTEAFF. The CDR3 DNA reads as TGTGCCAGCACAGAAAACTTACAGGGGGCGGGCACTGAAGCTTTCTTT.